This T cell receptor (beta chain) derives from a study of blood T cell repertoires in COVID-19. For the study at large: Samples of COVID-19 (acute and convalescent) were obtained from the United States, Italy and Spain. T cells, B-cell-depleted T cells, or PBMCs provided the cDNA or gDNA that served as material.

Per the study methods: From reference gene primer amplification, estimates of nucleated cell counts were derived. Assay used: immunoSEQ multiplex PCR; TCRdb lists only in-frame clones, some missing. V, J and clone size are those of that table, while D and trimming were read from the DNA. The sample yields approximately 100,000 clones, approximately 84% seen once. This clone was picked up a small number of times. Germline lookup yields CDR1 SGHTA and CDR2 FQGNSA. This CDR3 is built from 13 residues. Trimming removed 5 bases at V and 2 bases at J, with 9 bases between. The sequence derives from a woman between 55 and 75 years old with acute or convalescent COVID-19. The V and J genes are TRBV7-2 and TRBJ1-2; TRBD1 is a possible D gene (5 bases). Sequenced: peripheral blood. The CDR3 coding sequence is TGTGCCAGCAGCATTGACAGAAACTATGGCTACACCTTC. Translating it yields CASSIDRNYGYTF. Together with reference TRBV7-2 and TRBJ1-2, the CDR3 gives the full variable domain: GAGVSQSPSNKVTEKGKDVELRCDPISGHTALYWYRQSLGQGLEFLIYFQGNSAPDKSGLPSDRFSAERTGGSVSTLTIQRTQQEDSAVYLCASSIDRNYGYTFGSGTRLTVV.